Given below is one TCR beta chain in context. The method was immunoSEQ multiplex PCR; TCRdb's version includes in-frame clones alone and lacks a portion of them. The sample shows tens of thousands of clones, over 90% of them seen only once. This sample was included in a study of shared T cell receptors in the human thymus. CDR3 length equals 11 residues. V dropped 5 bases and J dropped 8 bases, with 6 bases sitting between them. Germline V CDR1 and CDR2: SGHTA, FQGNSA. Sequenced input: thymocytes. The sequence was collected from a human donor. V usage is TRBV7-2 and J usage is TRBJ2-2; D gene ambiguous. CDR3 loop: CASSPRGELFF. For the CDR3, the DNA is TGTGCCAGCAGCCCCCGGGGGGAGCTGTTTTTT.